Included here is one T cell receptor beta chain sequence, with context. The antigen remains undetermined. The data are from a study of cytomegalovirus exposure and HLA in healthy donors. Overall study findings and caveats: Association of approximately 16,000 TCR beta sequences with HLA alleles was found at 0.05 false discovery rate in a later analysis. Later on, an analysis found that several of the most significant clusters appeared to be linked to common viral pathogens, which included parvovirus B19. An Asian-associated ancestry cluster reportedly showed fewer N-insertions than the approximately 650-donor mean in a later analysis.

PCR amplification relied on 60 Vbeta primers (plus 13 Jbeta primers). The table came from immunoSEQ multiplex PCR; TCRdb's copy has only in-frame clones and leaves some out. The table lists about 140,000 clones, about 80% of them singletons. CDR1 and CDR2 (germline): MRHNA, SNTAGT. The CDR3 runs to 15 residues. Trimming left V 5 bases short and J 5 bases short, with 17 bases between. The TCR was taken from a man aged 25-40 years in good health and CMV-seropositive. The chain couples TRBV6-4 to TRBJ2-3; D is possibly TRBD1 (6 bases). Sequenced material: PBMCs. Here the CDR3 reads CASSSGTSIEDTQYF. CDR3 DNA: TGTGCCAGCAGTTCCGGGACAAGTATTGAAGATACGCAGTATTTT.